A single sample gave rise to the 6 T cell receptor beta chains below, sequenced in a study of tissue T cells after allogeneic stem cell transplantation. Using immunoSEQ multiplex PCR, the repertoire was profiled, and TCRdb retains in-frame clones only, with some absent. The sample carries roughly 5,300 clones, over 50% recorded once. Noted time point: mouse harvest day 7 after allogeneic transplant. The graft held 10^6 splenic CD5+ T cells and 10^7 T-cell-depleted bone marrow cells. Input material: gut tissue. The receptors here all came from a female BALB/c mouse given C57BL/6 T cells with graft-versus-host disease after an allogeneic hematopoietic cell transplant.

A remark on this clone: This may be a read error, as it is one base from a much larger clone. Gene names and germline refer to mouse. Sequencing ends 1 residue short of the CDR3 end; the germline J gene provides the rest. This rearrangement joins TRBV3 to TRBJ2-7; 9 positions match TRBD2. From germline, CDR1 is SNHLY and CDR2 FYNGKV (reference sequence). The CDR3 length is 14 residues. V dropped 3 bases and J dropped 2; count of bases not matched to a gene: 2. The sequenced CDR3 bases are TGTGCCAGCAGCTTGCGACTGGGGGCCTATGAACAGTAC. This encodes CASSLRLGAYEQY. The whole CDR3 protein is CASSLRLGAYEQYF.

About this clone: Gene names and germline match the mouse. The CDR3 extends 1 residue past the end of the read, so its final part is completed from the germline J gene. V is TRBV3 and J is TRBJ2-7; no definite D call. Germline CDR1 is SNHLY and CDR2 is FYNGKV (reference sequence). Trimming took off 5 bases at V and 0 bases at J, with 5 bases between the two ends. The CDR3 is made up of 12 amino acids. Incomplete CDR3 DNA: TGTGCCAGCAGCGGGAGCTCCTATGAACAGTAC. This sequence encodes CASSGSSYEQY. Given in full, the CDR3 is CASSGSSYEQYF.

This clone came up a few times. Here the gene names and germline are mouse. From the germline J gene comes the end of the CDR3, since the read stops 1 residue before it. This chain links TRBV26 with TRBJ2-7, with D maybe TRBD1 (5 bases). Germline CDR1 reads KGHPV; CDR2 reads FQNQEV (reference sequence). The V end was cut by 0 bases, the J end by 0 bases, with 6 bases between. The CDR3 loop spans 14 amino acids. CDR3 bases read: TGTGCCAGCAGTCTGTCCAGGGCCTCCTATGAACAGTAC. Protein product: CASSLSRASYEQY. The CDR3 in full is CASSLSRASYEQYF.

Turning to this clone: Gene names follow the mouse nomenclature. The read ends 1 residue early relative to the CDR3; the germline J gene fills the gap. This chain links TRBV26 with TRBJ2-4, with D possibly matching TRBD1 (6 bases). CDR3 size: 16 residues. Looked up from germline, CDR1 is KGHPV and CDR2 is FQNQEV (reference sequence). Trimming took 1 base from V and 0 from J, leaving 11 bases between them. This chain's CDR3 is CASSLWGTPSQNTLYF. Partial CDR3 DNA: TGTGCCAGCAGTCTGTGGGGGACACCTAGTCAAAACACCTTGTAC.

A note on this clone: The genes are named according to mouse. The missing CDR3 end, 1 residue past where the read stops, is filled in from the germline J gene. This chain links TRBV12-2 with TRBJ2-1; no firm D call. CDR3 length: 13 residues. V was clipped by 0 bases and J by 1 base, with 3 bases between them. Germline V gene data show CDR1 as SGHLS and CDR2 as HYDKME. This CDR3 is CASSLWNYAEQFF. The DNA read from the CDR3 is TGTGCCAGCTCTCTCTGGAACTATGCTGAGCAGTTC. Full variable domain (outside the CDR3, taken from reference TRBV12-2 and TRBJ2-1): NSGVVQSPRYIIKGKGERSILKCIPISGHLSVAWYQQTQGQELKFFIQHYDKMERDKGNLPSRFSVQQFDDYHSEMNMSALELEDSAVYFCASSLWNYAEQFFGPGTRLTVL.

Comments on this clone: Gene names and germline refer to mouse. The covered CDR3 bases are TGTGCCAGCAGCCGAGGGACAGGGGCAAACTCCGACTACACC. Translated: CASSRGTGANSDYT. From start to end, the CDR3 is CASSRGTGANSDYTF. The chain carries TRBV26 and TRBJ1-2, with 10 bases lining up with TRBD1. The read gets to within 1 residue of the CDR3 end, and the germline J gene fills in the rest. Germline CDR1 KGHPV, CDR2 FQNQEV (reference sequence). This CDR3 comprises 15 residues. V shed 6 bases, J shed 0 bases, and the junction held 4 bases outside the gene matches.